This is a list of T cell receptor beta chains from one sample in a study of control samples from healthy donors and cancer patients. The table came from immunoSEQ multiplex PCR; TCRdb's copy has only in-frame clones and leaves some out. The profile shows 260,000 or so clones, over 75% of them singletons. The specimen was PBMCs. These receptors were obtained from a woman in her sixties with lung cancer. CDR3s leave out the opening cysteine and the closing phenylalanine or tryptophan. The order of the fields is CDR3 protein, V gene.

cdr3_aa: ASTKTPQETQY
v_call: TRBV7-9

cdr3_aa: ASSPDPSVYDTQY
v_call: TRBV7-6

cdr3_aa: ASSLSGGLTTEAF
v_call: TRBV5-1

cdr3_aa: ASSLFAGAGANVLT
v_call: TRBV27

cdr3_aa: ASSLGASGRETQY
v_call: TRBV7-3

cdr3_aa: ASSLASTGGATQY
v_call: TRBV11-1

cdr3_aa: ASSRTGANYGYT
v_call: TRBV5-1

cdr3_aa: ASSIGATSGANSYEQY
v_call: TRBV19

cdr3_aa: ASRLQREANEQF
v_call: TRBV6-5

cdr3_aa: ASSLAGPGKGYT
v_call: TRBV28

cdr3_aa: ASSLLGQANEKLF
v_call: TRBV2

cdr3_aa: ASRILGGSSEQY
v_call: TRBV2

cdr3_aa: ASSPGQMNTEAF
v_call: TRBV3-1/TRBV3-2

cdr3_aa: ASSDSVLQNEQF
v_call: TRBV2

cdr3_aa: ASRERAGTDTQY
v_call: TRBV6-6

cdr3_aa: ASSFSGALSSGYT
v_call: TRBV5-1

cdr3_aa: ASSHGTSGKETQY
v_call: TRBV11-3

cdr3_aa: ASSRLATNEKLF
v_call: TRBV6-5

cdr3_aa: ASSDGGSTDTQY
v_call: TRBV10-1

cdr3_aa: SVRPGPDTQY
v_call: TRBV29-1

cdr3_aa: ASSVRGTGAEQY
v_call: TRBV11-3

cdr3_aa: ATSRDLGSGANVLT
v_call: TRBV15

cdr3_aa: ASSQDGTRSGTQY
v_call: TRBV3-1/TRBV3-2

cdr3_aa: ASSEFLISNSPLH
v_call: TRBV6-1

cdr3_aa: ASRRYRDSYNEQF
v_call: TRBV27

cdr3_aa: ASSSGRTQETQY
v_call: TRBV5-1